This entry describes one TCR beta chain. This entry belongs to a study of OX40 agonist ivuxolimab in advanced cancers. Sequenced by immunoSEQ multiplex PCR; TCRdb stores in-frame clones only, minus some. Of about 49,000 clones in the sample, about 80% were seen once. Germline V CDR1 and CDR2: SGHRS, YFSETQ. V shed 0 bases, J shed 5 bases, and the junction held 14 bases outside the gene matches. The CDR3 sequence is 18 residues long. This TCR derives from an adult with an advanced solid tumor such as melanoma, head and neck, liver or kidney cancer. Sequences were derived from CD4+ or CD8+ T cells sorted from blood, sampled in a trial of the OX40 agonist ivuxolimab. This chain joins TRBV5-1 and TRBJ2-5; 9 bases agree with TRBD1. CDR3 nucleotide sequence: TGCGCCAGCAGCTTGGGGGGGACAGGGCAATCTACGTGGGAGACCCAGTACTTC. It translates to CASSLGGTGQSTWETQYF.